Following are 28 T cell receptor beta chains from one sample sequenced in a study of blood T cell repertoires in COVID-19. TCRdb keeps only in-frame clones here, not all; method: immunoSEQ multiplex PCR. In the table there are fewer than 75,000 clones, approximately 91% of which are singletons. Sequences were obtained from peripheral blood. The receptors were gathered from a man in his 70s with acute or convalescent COVID-19.

The J gene is TRBJ2-7, the V gene TRBV2; unclear D gene. Germline assignment: CDR1 SNHLY and CDR2 FYNNEI. V gave up 5 bases and J gave up 4 bases, with 3 bases separating them. CDR3 length equals 10 residues. CDR3 loop: CASSRYEQYF. DNA for the CDR3: TGTGCCAGCAGTCGGTACGAGCAGTACTTC.

This chain uses TRBV5-4 with TRBJ2-2; TRBD2 matches at 11 bases. CDR3 length: 15 residues. V gave up 1 base and J gave up 5 bases; unmatched junction bases: 1. Germline V gene data show CDR1 as SGHNT and CDR2 as YYREEE (reference sequence). The chain's CDR3 is CASSLTSGGTGELFF. The CDR3 bases are TGTGCCAGCAGCTTGACTAGCGGGGGAACCGGGGAGCTGTTTTTT.

The chain uses TRBV27 and TRBJ2-2; D uncertain. The CDR3 loop spans 14 amino acids. The V end was cut by 3 bases, the J end by 8 bases, with 13 bases between. In germline, CDR1 is MNHEY, CDR2 SMNVEV (reference sequence). This CDR3 is CASSLRNSLGELFF. The CDR3 DNA follows: TGTGCCAGCAGTTTGCGGAATAGCTTGGGGGAGCTGTTTTTT.

The chain recombines TRBV10-3 with TRBJ2-1, with D perhaps TRBD1 (6 bases). Germline CDR1 is ENHRY and CDR2 is SYGVKD. The CDR3 spans 15 residues. The germline V and J ends were trimmed by 4 bases and 3 bases, with 13 bases remaining between them. The CDR3, as DNA: TGTGCCATCAGTGTGAGACAGGACCTCTACAATGAGCAGTTCTTC. Protein: CAISVRQDLYNEQFF.

The V call is TRBV2, the J call TRBJ2-7; TRBD2 aligns across 11 bases. CDR1 is SNHLY and CDR2 is FYNNEI in the germline V gene. V lost 6 bases and J lost 4; bases outside the gene matches: 8. This CDR3 comprises 15 residues. In DNA form, the CDR3 reads TGTGCCAGCAGGACCGGACTAGCGGGTCTTTACGAGCAGTACTTC. This translates into CASRTGLAGLYEQYF. The full variable domain, rest sourced from reference TRBV2 and TRBJ2-7, is EPEVTQTPSHQVTQMGQEVILRCVPISNHLYFYWYRQILGQKVEFLVSFYNNEISEKSEIFDDQFSVERPDGSNFTLKIRSTKLEDSAMYFCASRTGLAGLYEQYFGPGTRLTVT.

The genes are TRBV3-1 (or the pseudogene TRBV3-2) and TRBJ1-6, with 8 bases aligning to TRBD1. CDR1 is LGHDT and CDR2 is YNNKEL in the germline V gene (reference sequence). After removal of 0 bases from V and 10 bases from J, the junction contained 5 bases not matched to a gene. The CDR3 length is 15 residues. DNA of the CDR3: TGTGCCAGCAGCCAAGATCAGGGGGCAAAATCACCCCTCCACTTT. Its protein product is CASSQDQGAKSPLHF.

The J gene is TRBJ2-1, the V gene TRBV7-8; D perhaps matches TRBD1 (5 bases). The germline gives CDR1 SGHVS, CDR2 FQNEAQ. V was cut by 2 bases and J by 0 bases, with 8 bases left in between. CDR3 length: 15 residues. The CDR3 here is CASSLRGSSYNEQFF. The CDR3 DNA sequence: TGTGCCAGCAGCTTAAGGGGAAGCTCCTACAATGAGCAGTTCTTC.

The CDR3 nucleotides are TGTGCCAGCAGCTTAACGTTCAGGGCCGAAGGGAACACCGGGGAGCTGTTTTTT. Protein sequence: CASSLTFRAEGNTGELFF. This chain links TRBV7-3 with TRBJ2-2, with a tentative D call TRBD1 (5 bases). This CDR3 is 18 amino acids long. Trimming stripped 0 bases from V and 1 base from J, with 15 bases between. The germline V gene encodes CDR1 SGHTA and CDR2 FQGTGA.

The J gene is TRBJ1-2, the V gene TRBV7-6, with TRBD1 matching over 10 bases. CDR1 is SGHVS and CDR2 is FNYEAQ in the germline V gene. The V segment lost 2 bases and the J segment 7 bases; nucleotides outside the gene matches: 7. This CDR3 has 15 residues. CDR3 amino acids: CASSLLGQGLVGYTF. DNA for the CDR3: TGTGCCAGCAGCTTACTGGGACAGGGGTTAGTTGGCTACACCTTC.

The chain recombines TRBV5-6 with TRBJ2-1; TRBD2 agrees at 7 bases. Germline V gene data show CDR1 as SGHDT and CDR2 as YYEEEE. The CDR3 extends over 16 amino acids. V dropped 6 bases and J dropped 4; count of bases not matched to a gene: 13. CDR3 in amino acids: CASTSGGVEGYNEQFF. In nucleotides, the CDR3 is TGTGCCAGCACCTCTGGGGGGGTAGAGGGGTACAATGAGCAGTTCTTC.

V usage is TRBV5-8 and J usage is TRBJ1-2; D gene unclear. This CDR3 is built from 14 residues. Germline assignment: CDR1 SGHTS and CDR2 YDEGEE. V lost 2 bases, J lost 4 bases, and 12 bases lay in between. The CDR3 reads CASSFSRGGYGYTF. The CDR3 coding sequence is TGTGCCAGCAGCTTTTCCCGGGGAGGCTATGGCTACACCTTC.

In DNA form, the CDR3 reads TGTGCCTGGAGCGCGGCGCATTTGACTGAAGCTTTCTTT. Encoded protein: CAWSAAHLTEAFF. This chain links TRBV30 with TRBJ1-1; D unresolved. CDR3 length equals 13 residues. Trimming removed 3 bases at V and 5 bases at J, with 13 bases between. CDR1 and CDR2 (germline): GTSNPN, SVGIG (reference sequence).

CDR3 sequence reads: CASSPRQGTLYGYTF. The CDR3 DNA sequence: TGTGCCAGCAGCCCCCGACAGGGGACTCTCTATGGCTACACCTTC. The gene calls are TRBV3-1 (or the pseudogene TRBV3-2) and TRBJ1-2, with 8 bases fitting TRBD1. Losses at the gene ends were 4 bases for V and 4 bases for J; bases not matched to a gene: 8. Looked up from germline, CDR1 is LGHDT and CDR2 is YNNKEL (reference sequence). The CDR3 is made up of 15 amino acids.

The genes are TRBV18 and TRBJ2-5; TRBD1 matches at 9 bases. Trimming removed 0 bases from V and 5 bases from J; junction bases left unmatched: 7. Germline values: CDR1 KGHSH, CDR2 LQKENI. The CDR3 covers 16 residues. The CDR3 nucleotides read TGTGCCAGCTCACCACCCCACAGGGGGCGCGGGGAGACCCAGTACTTC. Protein sequence: CASSPPHRGRGETQYF.

The CDR3 region is CASSQGWWDRASYNSPLHF. The CDR3 nucleotides read TGTGCCAGCAGCCAAGGATGGTGGGACAGGGCATCCTATAATTCACCCCTCCACTTT. The rearrangement joins TRBV3-1 (or the pseudogene TRBV3-2) to TRBJ1-6, with 9 positions matching TRBD1. Germline V gene lookup returns CDR1 LGHDT and CDR2 YNNKEL (reference sequence). This CDR3 is built from 19 residues. V was clipped by 1 base and J by 1 base; unmatched bases: 8.

The rearrangement uses TRBV7-9 and TRBJ2-3; 10 bases map to TRBD1. V was clipped by 5 bases and J by 5 bases; unmatched bases: 7. The V gene's germline CDR1 is SEHNR and CDR2 FQNEAQ (reference sequence). The CDR3 covers 15 residues. The chain's CDR3 is CASSPGQGRGDTQYF. Here the CDR3 DNA reads TGTGCCAGCAGCCCGGGACAGGGGAGGGGAGATACGCAGTATTTT.

This rearrangement joins TRBV10-3 to TRBJ2-7; D might be TRBD2 (7 bases). V lost 6 bases and J 9 bases, leaving 18 bases between the germline ends. The CDR3 covers 13 residues. Germline V gene data show CDR1 as ENHRY and CDR2 as SYGVKD. The DNA of the CDR3 is TGTGCCATCAGAAGGGTAGGGGGGAGGGGGCAGTACTTC. Translation gives CAIRRVGGRGQYF.

The chain joins TRBV11-3 to TRBJ2-1; no reliable D call. Germline V lookup: CDR1 SGHNT, CDR2 YENEEA. V lost 1 base, J lost 0 bases, and 10 bases lay in between. The CDR3 contains 16 residues. CDR3 coding DNA: TGTGCCAGCAGCTTAGGCGGAGATCTCTCCTACAATGAGCAGTTCTTC. This codes for CASSLGGDLSYNEQFF.

This chain links TRBV25-1 with TRBJ1-4; D gene ambiguous. The CDR3 extends over 14 amino acids. V gave up 3 bases and J gave up 8 bases, with 13 bases separating them. Germline V gene lookup returns CDR1 MGHDK and CDR2 SYGVNS. The DNA for the CDR3 is TGTGCCAGCAGTGACAGCGCTTTCCAAGAAAAACTGTTTTTT. Translation: CASSDSAFQEKLFF.

This rearrangement joins TRBV18 to TRBJ1-1; the match to TRBD1 covers 7 bases. The CDR3 totals 15 residues. The ends lost 10 bases at V and 5 bases at J; junction bases unmatched: 16. Per the germline V gene, CDR1 is KGHSH and CDR2 is LQKENI. The CDR3 sequence: CATNREGGGSTEAFF. The CDR3 DNA is TGTGCCACAAATCGAGAAGGGGGCGGAAGTACTGAAGCTTTCTTT.

The rearrangement joins TRBV9 to TRBJ1-6, with 8 bases identical to TRBD1. Germline V gene lookup returns CDR1 SGDLS and CDR2 YYNGEE. The CDR3 contains 14 residues. V was pared by 1 base and J by 8 bases, with 2 bases of the junction left unmatched. The CDR3 region has the DNA TGTGCCAGCAGCGTACTGACAGGGGATTCACCCCTCCACTTT. Translation: CASSVLTGDSPLHF. The whole variable domain, filled in from reference TRBV9 and TRBJ1-6, reads DSGVTQTPKHLITATGQRVTLRCSPRSGDLSVYWYQQSLDQGLQFLIQYYNGEERAKGNILERFSAQQFPDLHSELNLSSLELGDSALYFCASSVLTGDSPLHFGNGTRLTVT.

V usage is TRBV18 and J usage is TRBJ1-6; 8 bases agree with TRBD1. This CDR3 has 19 amino acids. The V and J ends lost 6 bases and 5 bases, in that order; junction bases with no gene match: 18. Per the germline V gene, CDR1 is KGHSH and CDR2 is LQKENI. The DNA for the CDR3 is TGTGCCAGCTCTTGGACAGGGTCGACTTCTACTGCGGATAATTCACCCCTCCACTTT. This sequence encodes CASSWTGSTSTADNSPLHF.

The V gene is TRBV25-1, the J gene TRBJ2-5; D gene ambiguous. Germline CDR1 MGHDK, CDR2 SYGVNS. V was cut by 4 bases and J by 5 bases, with 8 bases left in between. This CDR3 has 12 amino acids. The CDR3 DNA follows: TGTGCCAGCAGTGGACTGAGTGAGACCCAGTACTTC. This codes for CASSGLSETQYF.

V usage is TRBV14 and J usage is TRBJ2-1, with TRBD1 identical over 8 bases. Germline CDR1 is SGHDN and CDR2 is FVKESK. The CDR3 contains 15 residues. Germline trimming cut 5 bases from V and 6 bases from J; bases unmatched to any gene: 9. The CDR3 DNA sequence: TGTGCCAGCAGCACCCGACAGGGGTTAAGCAATGAGCAGTTCTTC. Protein product: CASSTRQGLSNEQFF.

The chain joins TRBV10-2 to TRBJ1-6, with D perhaps TRBD1 (6 bases). The CDR3 extends over 14 amino acids. Between the trimmed V and J ends, which lost 0 bases and 10 bases, there was a span of 10 bases. CDR1 and CDR2 (germline): WSHSY, SAAADI. This CDR3 reads CASSESTGWSPLHF. The CDR3 DNA sequence: TGCGCCAGCAGTGAGTCGACAGGTTGGTCACCCCTCCACTTT.

This chain joins TRBV5-4 and TRBJ1-6, with unresolved D. Trimming removed 4 bases from V and 7 bases from J, with 15 bases in between. The germline CDR1 and CDR2 sequences are SGHNT and YYREEE (reference sequence). The CDR3 is 15 amino acids. The CDR3 region is CASSDSGRRNSPLHF. CDR3 DNA sequence: TGTGCCAGCAGCGACTCCGGCCGTCGGAATTCACCCCTCCACTTT.

V usage is TRBV7-3 and J usage is TRBJ1-2, with 9 bases fitting TRBD1. Looked up from germline, CDR1 is SGHTA and CDR2 is FQGTGA. The CDR3 contains 13 residues. V shed 5 bases, J shed 8 bases, and the junction held 6 bases outside the gene matches. The CDR3 region is CASSRRTGEGYTF. Here the CDR3 DNA reads TGTGCCAGCAGCCGCAGGACAGGGGAAGGCTACACCTTC.

The chain links TRBV6-6 to TRBJ1-2; the match to TRBD1 covers 8 bases. Germline V gives CDR1 MNHNY, CDR2 SVGAGI (reference sequence). The CDR3 consists of 12 residues. Trimming took 6 bases from V and 7 from J; bases not matched to a gene: 4. For the CDR3, the DNA is TGTGCCAGCAGCAGGGGGCGTTCTGGCTACACCTTC. Translated: CASSRGRSGYTF.